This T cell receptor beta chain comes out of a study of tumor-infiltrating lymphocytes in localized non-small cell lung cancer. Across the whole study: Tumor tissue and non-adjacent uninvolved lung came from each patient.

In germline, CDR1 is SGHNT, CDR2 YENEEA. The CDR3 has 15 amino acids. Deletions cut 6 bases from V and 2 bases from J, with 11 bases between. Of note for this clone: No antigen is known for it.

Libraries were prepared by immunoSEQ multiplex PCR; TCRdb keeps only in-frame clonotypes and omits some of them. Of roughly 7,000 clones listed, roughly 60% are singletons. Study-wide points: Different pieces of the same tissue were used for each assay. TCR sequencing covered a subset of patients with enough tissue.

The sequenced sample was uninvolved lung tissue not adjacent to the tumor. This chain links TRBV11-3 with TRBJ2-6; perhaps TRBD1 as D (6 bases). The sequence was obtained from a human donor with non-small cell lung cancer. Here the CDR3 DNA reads TGTGCCAGCAGTTTTAGGGGGACTGGGGCCAACGTCCTGACTTTC. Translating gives CASSFRGTGANVLTF.